Listed below are T cell receptor beta chains from one sample, sequenced in a study of beta chain features in type 1 diabetes. Method: immunoSEQ multiplex PCR; TCRdb's copy keeps in-frame clones and lacks some. The data hold hundreds of thousands of clones, with over 12% observed a single time. Sequencing was carried out using naive CD4+ T cells from blood. The receptors originated from a man aged 18 to 30 with type 1 diabetes. Both conserved end residues are part of each CDR3. A D gene is named only where the DNA matches it firmly. Clone size is shown for a subset of rows, as once, few, many or a class of expanded clone.

clone_size | cdr3_length | j_call | d_call | v_call | cdr3_aa | cdr3_nt
few | 13 | TRBJ1-5 | - | TRBV29-1 | CSVFGGEGQPQHF | TGCAGCGTTTTTGGGGGCGAGGGCCAGCCCCAGCATTTT
few | 12 | TRBJ2-7 | - | TRBV29-1 | CSVQGHPYEQYF | TGCAGCGTGCAGGGACATCCATACGAGCAGTACTTC
few | 13 | TRBJ1-1 | - | TRBV29-1 | CSVAVRSNTEAFF | TGCAGCGTTGCGGTTAGATCGAACACTGAAGCTTTCTTT
- | 13 | TRBJ1-5 | - | TRBV5-4 | CASSLDGYQPQHF | TGTGCCAGCAGCTTAGACGGATATCAGCCCCAGCATTTT
few | 13 | TRBJ2-7 | - | TRBV5-1 | CASRQDRSYEQYF | TGCGCCAGCAGACAGGATCGCTCCTACGAGCAGTACTTC
few | 11 | TRBJ2-7 | - | TRBV29-1 | CSVLRNYEQYF | TGCAGCGTTCTACGGAACTACGAGCAGTACTTC
- | 14 | TRBJ2-3 | - | TRBV29-1 | CSVKPTGSTDTQYF | TGCAGCGTTAAACCGACAGGAAGCACAGATACGCAGTATTTT
- | 15 | TRBJ1-5 | - | TRBV6-5 | CASRQGYNSGEPQHF | TGTGCCAGCAGACAAGGGTATAATTCTGGGGAGCCCCAGCATTTT
few | 10 | TRBJ2-1 | - | TRBV30 | CAWSTGKQFF | TGTGCCTGGAGCACAGGGAAGCAGTTCTTC
- | 14 | TRBJ2-3 | TRBD2 | TRBV29-1 | CSVEQAGGTDTQYF | TGCAGCGTTGAACAAGCGGGGGGCACAGATACGCAGTATTTT
- | 16 | TRBJ1-1 | - | TRBV4-1 | CASRLKPGQVNTEAFF | TGCGCCAGCAGACTCAAACCGGGACAAGTGAACACTGAAGCTTTCTTT
- | 13 | TRBJ1-1 | - | TRBV19 | CASDRTEGTEAFF | TGTGCCAGTGATCGTACTGAGGGCACTGAAGCTTTCTTT
once | 16 | TRBJ1-1 | TRBD1 | TRBV9 | CASSVASGQSYTEAFF | TGTGCCAGCAGCGTAGCGTCGGGACAGAGTTACACTGAAGCTTTCTTT
- | 12 | TRBJ1-2 | TRBD1 | TRBV30 | CAWVGTGPGYTF | TGTGCCTGGGTTGGGACAGGGCCTGGCTACACCTTC
- | 11 | TRBJ2-5 | - | TRBV20-1 | CSASPGETQYF | TGCAGTGCTAGTCCGGGAGAGACCCAGTACTTC
- | 12 | TRBJ2-7 | - | TRBV19 | CASSNSVYEQYF | TGTGCCAGTTCTAATAGCGTTTACGAGCAGTACTTC
few | 12 | TRBJ2-7 | - | TRBV13 | CASSRDDYEQYF | TGTGCCAGCAGCCGAGACGACTACGAGCAGTACTTC
few | 12 | TRBJ1-2 | - | TRBV4-3 | CASSQDAGGYTF | TGCGCCAGCAGCCAAGATGCGGGTGGCTACACCTTC
- | 13 | TRBJ1-1 | - | TRBV6-5 | CASNLGIATEAFF | TGTGCCAGCAACCTGGGGATTGCGACTGAAGCTTTCTTT
- | 14 | TRBJ1-5 | - | TRBV18 | CASSPPYSNQPQHF | TGTGCCAGCTCACCACCGTATAGCAATCAGCCCCAGCATTTT
- | 16 | TRBJ1-1 | - | TRBV30 | CAWSVFEGTGNTEAFF | TGTGCCTGGAGTGTATTCGAGGGGACGGGGAACACTGAAGCTTTCTTT
few | 13 | TRBJ1-2 | TRBD1 | TRBV2 | CASSDRQGYGYTF | TGTGCCAGCAGTGATAGACAGGGCTATGGCTACACCTTC